The TCR beta chain described here comes from a study of cytomegalovirus exposure and HLA in healthy donors. Note on this clone: Its antigen is undetermined.

The PCR was carried out with 60 Vbeta primers and 13 Jbeta primers. Repertoires were generated with immunoSEQ multiplex PCR, while TCRdb's copy carries only in-frame clones and drops some. The profile covers approximately 190,000 clones, with roughly 80% appearing a single time and 3.5% to 4% taken by the ten largest. General study points: Excluded: some indistinguishable V segments such as TRBV6-2 and TRBV6-3.

The V end was cut by 7 bases, the J end by 2 bases, with 18 bases between. Germline lookup yields CDR1 SGHAT and CDR2 FQNNGV. The length of the CDR3 is 16 residues. This chain uses TRBV11-2 with TRBJ2-1; D might be TRBD1 (6 bases). The receptor was isolated from a middle-aged man in good health and CMV-seronegative. The sequenced sample was PBMCs. The CDR3 DNA follows: TGTGCCAGCACCAAATACAGGGTAGGCCCCTACAATGAGCAGTTCTTC. It is translated as CASTKYRVGPYNEQFF.